These 29 T cell receptor beta chains were sequenced from one sample in a study of blood T cell repertoires in COVID-19. Assay: immunoSEQ multiplex PCR; the TCRdb copy retains only in-frame clones and omits some. This sample yields under 50,000 clones, of which about nine tenths are seen a single time; 5.5% to 8.5% belongs to the top ten. Sequencing used peripheral blood. The source is a human donor in a cohort sampled during active COVID-19.

The J gene is TRBJ1-2, the V gene TRBV25-1, with 8 bases that match TRBD1. V lost 5 bases to trimming and J lost 2 bases; unmatched junction nucleotides: 7. The germline CDR1 and CDR2 sequences are MGHDK and SYGVNS. The CDR3 spans 15 residues. The CDR3 DNA follows: TGTGCCAGCAGTACTCCGGGACAGGAGAACTATGGCTACACCTTC. This gives the protein CASSTPGQENYGYTF.

This sequence joins TRBV25-1 and TRBJ2-7, with TRBD2 matching 10 bases. The CDR3 runs to 14 residues. Germline CDR1 and CDR2: MGHDK and SYGVNS. The trim removed 8 bases at V and 4 bases at J, leaving 8 bases unmatched. DNA for the CDR3: TGTGCCAGCGGCACCGGGACTAGCGATTACGAGCAGTACTTC. This sequence encodes CASGTGTSDYEQYF.

This chain connects TRBV5-5 to TRBJ2-2; a weak D match, TRBD1 (6 bases). Germline V gene sequence: CDR1 SGHKS, CDR2 YYEKEE (reference sequence). The CDR3 is 14 amino acids. The ends were cut back, 5 bases at V and 7 bases at J, with 15 bases in the middle. The CDR3 here is CASSGGIAGGELFF. The CDR3 DNA follows: TGTGCCAGCAGTGGGGGCATCGCCGGCGGGGAGCTGTTTTTT. Together with reference TRBV5-5 and TRBJ2-2, the CDR3 gives the full variable domain: DAGVTQSPTHLIKTRGQQVTLRCSPISGHKSVSWYQQVLGQGPQFIFQYYEKEERGRGNFPDRFSARQFPNYSSELNVNALLLGDSALYLCASSGGIAGGELFFGEGSRLTVL.

V gene TRBV19 combines with J gene TRBJ2-1; 13 nucleotides match TRBD2. The CDR3 extends over 11 amino acids. J gave up 15 bases and V 6 bases, and 2 bases lay outside the gene matches. CDR1 is LNHDA and CDR2 is SQIVND in the germline V gene (reference sequence). CDR3 in amino acids: CASRTSGRLFF. In nucleotides, the CDR3 is TGTGCCAGTAGGACTAGCGGGAGGTTGTTCTTC.

The gene calls are TRBV6-2 or TRBV6-3 and TRBJ1-2; 9 bases fit TRBD1. V lost 4 bases and J lost 4; bases outside the gene matches: 1. CDR1 MNHEY and CDR2 SVGEGT come from the germline V gene. CDR3 length: 13 amino acids. The DNA of the CDR3 is TGTGCCAGCAGTTTACAGGGGGCCTATGGCTACACCTTC. Amino acid sequence: CASSLQGAYGYTF.

The V call is TRBV27, the J call TRBJ1-5; 7 bases agree with TRBD1. Germline V gene data show CDR1 as MNHEY and CDR2 as SMNVEV (reference sequence). This CDR3 is built from 17 residues. The V segment lost 6 bases and the J segment 4 bases; nucleotides outside the gene matches: 15. CDR3 sequence (DNA): TGTGCCAGCAGGGAGAGGGGGCCCTCGTCGGGTAATCAGCCCCAGCATTTT. Protein product: CASRERGPSSGNQPQHF.

The chain combines TRBV19 with TRBJ2-3; 8 nucleotides match TRBD2. V dropped 7 bases and J dropped 0; count of bases not matched to a gene: 12. Germline-derived CDR1 and CDR2 are LNHDA and SQIVND (reference sequence). CDR3 length: 17 residues. CDR3 nucleotides: TGTGCCAGTATAAAAAGAGGCGGGAGGTATAGCACAGATACGCAGTATTTT. Translation: CASIKRGGRYSTDTQYF. Drawing the rest from reference TRBV19 and TRBJ2-3, the complete variable domain is DGGITQSPKYLFRKEGQNVTLSCEQNLNHDAMYWYRQDPGQGLRLIYYSQIVNDFQKGDIAEGYSVSREKKESFPLTVTSAQKNPTAFYLCASIKRGGRYSTDTQYFGPGTRLTVL.

The gene calls are TRBV18 and TRBJ2-7; TRBD1 aligns across 7 bases. Germline V gene lookup returns CDR1 KGHSH and CDR2 LQKENI. The CDR3 runs 15 residues. Trimming took 6 bases from V and 3 from J; bases not matched to a gene: 11. The CDR3 nucleotides read TGTGCCAGCTCGGATAAACAGGGGCAGAACTACGAGCAGTACTTC. Protein product: CASSDKQGQNYEQYF.

This clone was found once. The rearrangement joins TRBV28 to TRBJ2-2; TRBD2 matches 7 bases. J lost 7 bases, V lost 6 bases, and 11 bases had no gene match. Germline CDR1 is MDHEN and CDR2 is SYDVKM. The CDR3 runs 15 residues. The CDR3 coding sequence is TGTGCCAGCAGAATTCGGGTAGCGGGTGGCGGGGAGCTGTTTTTT. This sequence encodes CASRIRVAGGGELFF.

The chain couples TRBV5-5 to TRBJ2-3; 8 nucleotides line up with TRBD1. The CDR3 has 15 residues. Germline trimming cut 4 bases from V and 2 bases from J; bases unmatched to any gene: 6. Germline V lookup: CDR1 SGHKS, CDR2 YYEKEE (reference sequence). The CDR3 region is CASSPTGAFTDTQYF. The DNA for the CDR3 is TGTGCCAGCAGCCCGACAGGGGCCTTCACAGATACGCAGTATTTT.

The chain has TRBV4-1 and TRBJ2-5, with D hard to call. The CDR3 contains 14 residues. Trimming stripped 0 bases from V and 1 base from J, with 6 bases between. CDR1 and CDR2 (germline): MGHRA, YSYEKL. The CDR3 bases are TGCGCCAGCAGCCAAGAGGGCCTCCAAGAGACCCAGTACTTC. It yields the protein CASSQEGLQETQYF.

The chain combines TRBV7-6 with TRBJ2-1; D remains ambiguous. The CDR3 consists of 16 residues. Germline-derived CDR1 and CDR2 are SGHVS and FNYEAQ. Trimming removed 5 bases at V and 3 bases at J, with 17 bases between. CDR3 protein: CASSPVVAAYYNEQFF. The DNA for the CDR3 is TGTGCCAGCAGCCCGGTCGTGGCAGCGTACTACAATGAGCAGTTCTTC.

V usage is TRBV30 and J usage is TRBJ1-3; no firm D call. Per germline, CDR1 GTSNPN and CDR2 SVGIG (reference sequence). The length of the CDR3 is 19 residues. Deletions cut 1 base from V and 4 bases from J, with 26 bases between. The DNA of the CDR3 is TGTGCCTGGAGTGCGGGAGACTTGTCTATCGTCTCTTCGGGAAACACCATATATTTT. Encoded protein: CAWSAGDLSIVSSGNTIYF.

This clone appeared a few times. This rearrangement joins TRBV5-8 to TRBJ2-5, with TRBD1 matching 7 bases. Germline V gene lookup returns CDR1 SGHTS and CDR2 YDEGEE. V shed 4 bases and J 4 bases; nucleotides not matched to a gene: 7. CDR3 length equals 14 residues. The CDR3 DNA follows: TGTGCCAGCAGCCACCGACAGGGTCTAGAGACCCAGTACTTC. Encoded protein: CASSHRQGLETQYF. Full variable domain (rest looked up from reference TRBV5-8 and TRBJ2-5): EAGVTQSPTHLIKTRGQQATLRCSPISGHTSVYWYQQALGLGLQFLLWYDEGEERNRGNFPPRFSGRQFPNYSSELNVNALELEDSALYLCASSHRQGLETQYFGPGTRLLVL.

V usage is TRBV28 and J usage is TRBJ2-1, with D tentatively TRBD2 (6 bases). This CDR3 has 14 amino acids. The V gene's germline CDR1 is MDHEN and CDR2 SYDVKM. Between the trimmed V and J ends, which lost 3 bases and 9 bases, there was a span of 15 bases. For the CDR3, the DNA is TGTGCCAGCAGTTTCTCCCTCCCGGGAGTTGAGCAGTTCTTC. Its translation: CASSFSLPGVEQFF. The whole variable domain, remainder taken from reference TRBV28 and TRBJ2-1, is DVKVTQSSRYLVKRTGEKVFLECVQDMDHENMFWYRQDPGLGLRLIYFSYDVKMKEKGDIPEGYSVSREKKERFSLILESASTNQTSMYLCASSFSLPGVEQFFGPGTRLTVL.

J is TRBJ2-2 and V is TRBV2; 7 bases fit TRBD2. Per the germline V gene, CDR1 is SNHLY and CDR2 is FYNNEI. With V trimmed by 7 bases and J by 0 bases, 2 bases remained unmatched. The CDR3 spans 14 residues. In DNA form, the CDR3 reads TGTGCCAGCATGGGGACTACGAACACCGGGGAGCTGTTTTTT. Protein sequence: CASMGTTNTGELFF.

In nucleotides, the CDR3 is TGTGCCAGCAGTCCCCCGACAGGGATTGATGGCTACACCTTC. It yields the protein CASSPPTGIDGYTF. This rearrangement joins TRBV28 to TRBJ1-2; 7 nucleotides match TRBD1. Germline assignment: CDR1 MDHEN and CDR2 SYDVKM. J gave up 6 bases and V 5 bases, and 9 bases lay outside the gene matches. There are 14 residues in the CDR3.

V gene TRBV24-1 combines with J gene TRBJ1-2; 9 bases match TRBD1. The CDR3 is 15 amino acids. V was pared by 3 bases and J by 7 bases, with 8 bases of the junction left unmatched. Germline V lookup: CDR1 KGHDR, CDR2 SFDVKD. The CDR3 sequence: CATSDRPGTGRGYTF. As DNA, the CDR3 is TGTGCCACCAGTGATCGCCCCGGGACAGGGCGTGGCTACACCTTC.

The V gene is TRBV5-1, the J gene TRBJ2-3; D remains unclear. The V gene's germline CDR1 is SGHRS and CDR2 YFSETQ. There are 15 residues in the CDR3. Deletions cut 4 bases from V and 6 bases from J, with 18 bases between. The CDR3 DNA reads TGCGCCAGCAGCCCGGTCGAACCAACCCTCGATACGCAGTATTTT. It translates to CASSPVEPTLDTQYF.

The gene calls are TRBV5-1 and TRBJ1-1; TRBD1 matches at 7 bases. Germline V gene sequence: CDR1 SGHRS, CDR2 YFSETQ. Losses at the gene ends were 5 bases for V and 4 bases for J; bases not matched to a gene: 8. The CDR3 runs 14 residues. The CDR3 DNA is TGCGCCAGCAGATCGAGACAGGGAGGCACTGAAGCTTTCTTT. It specifies CASRSRQGGTEAFF. The variable domain in full, completed from reference TRBV5-1 and TRBJ1-1, reads KAGVTQTPRYLIKTRGQQVTLSCSPISGHRSVSWYQQTPGQGLQFLFEYFSETQRNKGNFPGRFSGRQFSNSRSEMNVSTLELGDSALYLCASRSRQGGTEAFFGQGTRLTVV.

This chain links TRBV2 with TRBJ1-1; unclear D gene. The CDR3 is 17 amino acids. CDR1 is SNHLY, CDR2 FYNNEI, per germline. V lost 6 bases to trimming and J lost 4 bases, with 24 bases between them. The CDR3 nucleotides read TGTGCCAGCAGCCCCGGTCTGCGTCGAGCGGGGTCCACTGAAGCTTTCTTT. Translation gives CASSPGLRRAGSTEAFF.

The chain is built from TRBV19 and TRBJ1-1; no clear D. This CDR3 spans 13 amino acids. Per germline, CDR1 LNHDA and CDR2 SQIVND (reference sequence). With 1 base removed from V and 8 bases from J, the gap between germline ends came to 11 bases. CDR3 DNA sequence: TGTGCCAGTAGTATAGGCCAGCCGGAGGAAGCTTTCTTT. It codes for CASSIGQPEEAFF. Full variable domain (rest looked up from reference TRBV19 and TRBJ1-1): DGGITQSPKYLFRKEGQNVTLSCEQNLNHDAMYWYRQDPGQGLRLIYYSQIVNDFQKGDIAEGYSVSREKKESFPLTVTSAQKNPTAFYLCASSIGQPEEAFFGQGTRLTVV.

The chain carries TRBV5-1 and TRBJ2-3; D remains ambiguous. In germline, CDR1 is SGHRS, CDR2 YFSETQ. CDR3 length: 15 residues. Between the trimmed V and J ends, which lost 0 bases and 4 bases, there was a span of 12 bases. The CDR3 nucleotides read TGCGCCAGCAGCTTGGCCCCGATAGTCCCAGATACGCAGTATTTT. Translating gives CASSLAPIVPDTQYF.

This chain links TRBV4-1 with TRBJ2-5; D possibly corresponds to TRBD2 (7 bases). Deletions cut 3 bases from V and 3 bases from J, with 17 bases between. This CDR3 contains 16 residues. Germline values: CDR1 MGHRA, CDR2 YSYEKL. In DNA form, the CDR3 reads TGCGCCAGCAGCCAGAAGCCCTCGGGGGGCAAAGAGACCCAGTACTTC. It encodes CASSQKPSGGKETQYF.

This chain links TRBV2 with TRBJ2-1; TRBD1 agrees at 11 bases. CDR3 size: 14 residues. Unmatched junction bases numbered 5, after V lost 7 bases and J lost 6 bases. CDR1 is SNHLY and CDR2 is FYNNEI in the germline V gene. The CDR3 coding sequence is TGTGCCAGCATTAGGGACAGGGGGAGCAATGAGCAGTTCTTC. Translating gives CASIRDRGSNEQFF.

The rearrangement joins TRBV6-2 or TRBV6-3 to TRBJ2-7; possible D gene TRBD1, 5 bases. Trimming pared 6 bases from V and 9 bases from J, leaving 9 bases between. The germline CDR1 and CDR2 sequences are MNHEY and SVGEGT. The CDR3 spans 10 residues. The CDR3, as DNA: TGTGCCAGCAGCAAGGGGATGCAGTACTTC. Translating it yields CASSKGMQYF.

CDR3 DNA: TGTGCCAGTAGTATAGGAGGGGGCGGGTCCTACAATGAGCAGTTCTTC. Its protein is CASSIGGGGSYNEQFF. The chain uses TRBV19 and TRBJ2-1; TRBD1 agrees at 7 bases. This CDR3 spans 16 amino acids. Germline CDR1 reads LNHDA; CDR2 reads SQIVND (reference sequence). V was pared by 1 base and J by 1 base, with 4 bases of the junction left unmatched.

The chain recombines TRBV5-4 with TRBJ2-1; 7 nucleotides line up with TRBD2. The germline V gene has CDR1 SGHNT and CDR2 YYREEE (reference sequence). V shed 0 bases, J shed 1 base, and the junction held 1 base outside the gene matches. The CDR3 totals 15 residues. In DNA, the CDR3 is TGTGCCAGCAGCTTGGAAGCGGGGTCCTACAATGAGCAGTTCTTC. Protein sequence: CASSLEAGSYNEQFF.

The J gene is TRBJ2-5, the V gene TRBV11-2; 9 bases fit TRBD2. V lost 2 bases to trimming and J lost 5 bases; unmatched junction nucleotides: 12. The CDR3 contains 17 residues. Looked up from germline, CDR1 is SGHAT and CDR2 is FQNNGV. CDR3: CASSLKVGGGARETQYF. CDR3 bases: TGTGCCAGCAGCTTAAAGGTCGGCGGGGGGGCCCGGGAGACCCAGTACTTC.